The 30 T cell receptor beta chains given below trace back to one sample, sequenced in a study of blood T cell repertoires in COVID-19. Libraries were prepared by immunoSEQ multiplex PCR; TCRdb keeps only in-frame clonotypes and omits some of them. The table has some 120,000 clones, about 81% seen once; the top ten hold 17%. Input material: peripheral blood. These receptors came from a young man with COVID-19, enrolled during active disease.

This clone was observed a few times. This chain uses TRBV11-3 with TRBJ1-2, with a tentative D call TRBD1 (6 bases). V was shortened by 4 bases and J by 2 bases, with 8 bases between the two germline ends. The V gene's germline CDR1 is SGHNT and CDR2 YENEEA. This CDR3 spans 13 amino acids. CDR3 sequence reads: CASSSGQNYGYTF. The CDR3 DNA sequence: TGTGCCAGCAGCTCTGGACAGAACTATGGCTACACCTTC. The full variable domain, in which reference TRBV11-3 and TRBJ1-2 provide the parts outside the CDR3, is EAGVVQSPRYKIIEKKQPVAFWCNPISGHNTLYWYLQNLGQGPELLIRYENEEAVDDSQLPKDRFSAERLKGVDSTLKIQPAELGDSAVYLCASSSGQNYGYTFGSGTRLTVV.

V usage is TRBV28 and J usage is TRBJ1-6; 7 bases line up with TRBD1. The V gene's germline CDR1 is MDHEN and CDR2 SYDVKM. The CDR3 contains 14 residues. The ends lost 4 bases at V and 9 bases at J; junction bases unmatched: 6. CDR3 sequence: CASSSYRDSSPLHF. The CDR3 bases are TGTGCCAGCAGTTCCTACAGGGACAGTTCACCCCTCCACTTT.

The rearrangement joins TRBV28 to TRBJ1-2, with a weak D call TRBD1 (6 bases). This CDR3 has 12 residues. Germline CDR1 is MDHEN and CDR2 is SYDVKM. With 1 base removed from V and 10 bases from J, the gap between germline ends came to 10 bases. CDR3 amino acids: CASSLSGTPYTF. In DNA, the CDR3 is TGTGCCAGCAGTTTATCAGGGACACCCTACACCTTC.

The chain has TRBV6-6 and TRBJ1-5; TRBD1 might be the D (6 bases). Germline CDR1 reads MNHNY; CDR2 reads SVGAGI (reference sequence). Trimming took 5 bases from V and 2 from J, leaving 10 bases between them. This CDR3 spans 14 amino acids. In DNA, the CDR3 is TGTGCCAGCAGTGTGGCAGGGGGCAATCAGCCCCAGCATTTT. Amino acids: CASSVAGGNQPQHF.

This sequence joins TRBV9 and TRBJ2-2; D may be TRBD1 (6 bases). CDR1 is SGDLS and CDR2 is YYNGEE in the germline V gene. CDR3 length: 14 residues. Trimming stripped 3 bases from V and 6 bases from J, with 12 bases between. The CDR3 DNA reads TGTGCCAGCAGCGGGACAGCCGCGTCCGGGGAGCTGTTTTTT. This codes for CASSGTAASGELFF.

This chain uses TRBV9 with TRBJ1-3; tentative D call: TRBD1 (6 bases). Trimming stripped 0 bases from V and 2 bases from J, with 6 bases between. Germline assignment: CDR1 SGDLS and CDR2 YYNGEE. This CDR3 spans 14 amino acids. CDR3 region: CASSVEGAGNTIYF. Here the CDR3 DNA reads TGTGCCAGCAGCGTAGAGGGGGCTGGAAACACCATATATTTT.

V is TRBV6-4 and J is TRBJ2-6; the match to TRBD1 covers 9 bases. CDR1 is MRHNA, CDR2 SNTAGT, per germline. With V trimmed by 8 bases and J by 0 bases, 5 bases remained unmatched. The CDR3 contains 16 residues. The CDR3: CASARDRVSGANVLTF. The CDR3 nucleotides read TGTGCCAGCGCCCGGGACAGGGTCTCTGGGGCCAACGTCCTGACTTTC.

The chain links TRBV10-3 to TRBJ1-2, with TRBD1 matching 10 bases. CDR1 ENHRY and CDR2 SYGVKD come from the germline V gene. V dropped 0 bases and J dropped 2; count of bases not matched to a gene: 9. This CDR3 is built from 18 residues. The DNA for the CDR3 is TGTGCCATCAGTGAGTCGATCCCGGGACAGGGGACGAACTATGGCTACACCTTC. Amino acid sequence: CAISESIPGQGTNYGYTF.

The J gene is TRBJ1-1, the V gene TRBV28, with D possibly being TRBD1 (5 bases). This CDR3 is 15 amino acids long. Germline V gives CDR1 MDHEN, CDR2 SYDVKM. Trimming took 3 bases from V and 1 from J, leaving 12 bases between them. The CDR3: CASSLGRTGNTEAFF. The CDR3 DNA reads TGTGCCAGCAGTTTGGGGCGTACGGGGAACACTGAAGCTTTCTTT. The whole variable domain, remainder taken from reference TRBV28 and TRBJ1-1, is DVKVTQSSRYLVKRTGEKVFLECVQDMDHENMFWYRQDPGLGLRLIYFSYDVKMKEKGDIPEGYSVSREKKERFSLILESASTNQTSMYLCASSLGRTGNTEAFFGQGTRLTVV.

The V call is TRBV13, the J call TRBJ2-3; D gene unclear. The germline V gene has CDR1 PRHDT and CDR2 FYEKMQ (reference sequence). The CDR3 contains 15 residues. The V end was cut by 2 bases, the J end by 4 bases, with 13 bases between. The CDR3 DNA reads as TGTGCCAGCAGCTTAAGGAGCAGAGGAGCAGATACGCAGTATTTT. Its translation is CASSLRSRGADTQYF.

The rearrangement joins TRBV5-4 to TRBJ2-1; 7 bases are shared with TRBD2. With V trimmed by 2 bases and J by 8 bases, 4 bases remained unmatched. The germline CDR1 and CDR2 sequences are SGHNT and YYREEE (reference sequence). The CDR3 spans 13 residues. The CDR3 DNA is TGTGCCAGCAGCTTAGCGGGGATCGATGAGCAGTTCTTC. As protein: CASSLAGIDEQFF.

The chain recombines TRBV28 with TRBJ2-7; D is perhaps TRBD1 (6 bases). Germline V gene data show CDR1 as MDHEN and CDR2 as SYDVKM. V was pared by 4 bases and J by 4 bases, with 17 bases between. The CDR3 extends over 15 amino acids. CDR3 in amino acids: CASSSRWTEIYEQYF. In DNA, the CDR3 is TGTGCCAGCAGTTCCCGGTGGACAGAGATATACGAGCAGTACTTC.

J is TRBJ2-7 and V is TRBV4-1, with D perhaps matching TRBD2 (6 bases). CDR3 size: 17 residues. From germline, CDR1 is MGHRA and CDR2 YSYEKL. V was pared by 1 base and J by 2 bases, with 18 bases between. The CDR3 DNA is TGCGCCAGCAGCCAAGGGTCTACGGGGGTGGCAACCTACGAGCAGTACTTC. Amino acids: CASSQGSTGVATYEQYF.

The rearrangement uses TRBV5-1 and TRBJ2-3; maybe TRBD2 (5 bases). Germline V gene sequence: CDR1 SGHRS, CDR2 YFSETQ. V lost 0 bases and J lost 2, with 13 bases in between. The length of the CDR3 is 16 residues. CDR3 coding DNA: TGCGCCAGCAGCTTGGCCGGGGTCGCCTTCACAGATACGCAGTATTTT. This codes for CASSLAGVAFTDTQYF.

This clone came up once. V usage is TRBV28 and J usage is TRBJ2-2, with 7 bases matching TRBD2. The V and J ends lost 6 bases and 0 bases, in that order; junction bases with no gene match: 4. The CDR3 has 15 residues. Germline V CDR1 and CDR2: MDHEN, SYDVKM. The CDR3 spells CASRESGANTGELFF. The CDR3 coding sequence is TGTGCCAGCAGAGAGAGCGGGGCGAACACCGGGGAGCTGTTTTTT.

This clone was seen just once. The gene calls are TRBV7-6 and TRBJ2-7; 7 nucleotides match TRBD1. The CDR3 runs 15 residues. Germline loops: CDR1 SGHVS, CDR2 FNYEAQ. V lost 3 bases and J lost 0; bases outside the gene matches: 5. The DNA of the CDR3 is TGTGCCAGCAGCTTGGGGGACAGTTACTCCTACGAGCAGTACTTC. Protein product: CASSLGDSYSYEQYF.

The chain couples TRBV11-2 to TRBJ1-1; D gene ambiguous. The length of the CDR3 is 13 residues. Germline V gene sequence: CDR1 SGHAT, CDR2 FQNNGV. Trimming removed 1 base at V and 8 bases at J, with 11 bases between. In nucleotides, the CDR3 is TGTGCCAGCAGCTTAGTGCGATATATCGAAGCTTTCTTT. Translated: CASSLVRYIEAFF. Looking up the rest from reference TRBV11-2 and TRBJ1-1 gives the full variable domain: EAGVAQSPRYKIIEKRQSVAFWCNPISGHATLYWYQQILGQGPKLLIQFQNNGVVDDSQLPKDRFSAERLKGVDSTLKIQPAKLEDSAVYLCASSLVRYIEAFFGQGTRLTVV.

The chain employs TRBV11-2 and TRBJ2-1; D uncertain. From germline, CDR1 is SGHAT and CDR2 FQNNGV. This CDR3 region has 13 residues. V gave up 0 bases and J gave up 6 bases, with 6 bases separating them. The CDR3 sequence is CASSLERRNEQFF. CDR3 coding DNA: TGTGCCAGCAGCTTAGAGCGCCGCAATGAGCAGTTCTTC.

This chain uses TRBV28 with TRBJ2-3, with D maybe TRBD2 (6 bases). Germline V lookup: CDR1 MDHEN, CDR2 SYDVKM. Trimming shortened V by 7 bases and J by 6 bases, and 17 bases separated the two germline ends. The CDR3 loop spans 14 amino acids. The CDR3: CASNGRVGGDTQYF. The DNA of the CDR3 is TGTGCCAGCAACGGCAGGGTAGGAGGGGATACGCAGTATTTT.

The chain couples TRBV6-2 or TRBV6-3 to TRBJ2-2; 8 bases are shared with TRBD2. Germline lookup yields CDR1 MNHEY and CDR2 SVGEGT. Trimming removed 2 bases from V and 4 bases from J; junction bases left unmatched: 15. The CDR3 length is 19 residues. CDR3 sequence (DNA): TGTGCCAGCAGTTACAGACCGGGACTAGGAGCTGCTGGCACCGGGGAGCTGTTTTTT. This sequence encodes CASSYRPGLGAAGTGELFF.

The CDR3 bases are TGCGCCAGCAGCTTGGGCCTAGCGGGAGGGAGAAAGACCCAGTACTTC. It translates to CASSLGLAGGRKTQYF. The gene calls are TRBV5-1 and TRBJ2-5, with TRBD2 identical over 12 bases. Unmatched junction bases numbered 6, after V lost 0 bases and J lost 6 bases. Germline V gene data show CDR1 as SGHRS and CDR2 as YFSETQ. CDR3 length: 16 amino acids. The full variable domain, in which reference TRBV5-1 and TRBJ2-5 provide the parts outside the CDR3, is KAGVTQTPRYLIKTRGQQVTLSCSPISGHRSVSWYQQTPGQGLQFLFEYFSETQRNKGNFPGRFSGRQFSNSRSEMNVSTLELGDSALYLCASSLGLAGGRKTQYFGPGTRLLVL.

The rearrangement links TRBV19 to TRBJ1-3; D perhaps matches TRBD1 (6 bases). The CDR3 is 15 residues long. Germline values: CDR1 LNHDA, CDR2 SQIVND (reference sequence). The V gene lost 5 bases and the J gene lost 4 bases, with 15 bases spanning the gap. The DNA of the CDR3 is TGTGCCAGTAGTTCCGGACAGTCTTGGGGAAACACCATATATTTT. Residues: CASSSGQSWGNTIYF. The variable domain in full, with the rest retrieved from reference TRBV19 and TRBJ1-3, is DGGITQSPKYLFRKEGQNVTLSCEQNLNHDAMYWYRQDPGQGLRLIYYSQIVNDFQKGDIAEGYSVSREKKESFPLTVTSAQKNPTAFYLCASSSGQSWGNTIYFGEGSWLTVV.

This chain uses TRBV5-5 with TRBJ2-1, with 7 nucleotides matching TRBD2. Trimming cost V 2 bases and J 8 bases; bases outside gene matches: 7. Per germline, CDR1 SGHKS and CDR2 YYEKEE (reference sequence). This CDR3 is built from 14 residues. As DNA, the CDR3 is TGTGCCAGCAGCTTCAGAGGGGCGGGGGATGAGCAGTTCTTC. This sequence encodes CASSFRGAGDEQFF.

This chain links TRBV4-1 with TRBJ2-4, with TRBD2 identical over 11 bases. The trim removed 3 bases at V and 2 bases at J, leaving 9 bases unmatched. The germline V gene has CDR1 MGHRA and CDR2 YSYEKL. The CDR3 loop spans 18 amino acids. The chain's CDR3 is CASSQGIAGGRSKNIQYF. The CDR3 DNA is TGCGCCAGCAGCCAGGGGATAGCGGGGGGGCGATCCAAAAACATTCAGTACTTC.

The V gene is TRBV7-9, the J gene TRBJ1-4, with 9 bases aligning to TRBD1. Looked up from germline, CDR1 is SEHNR and CDR2 is FQNEAQ (reference sequence). CDR3 length: 14 residues. Trimming cost V 5 bases and J 5 bases; bases outside gene matches: 3. Here the CDR3 DNA reads TGTGCCAGCAGCGTGGGACAGGGCAATGAAAAACTGTTTTTT. As protein: CASSVGQGNEKLFF.

This chain joins TRBV28 and TRBJ1-1; 10 nucleotides match TRBD1. V shed 6 bases, J shed 5 bases, and the junction held 6 bases outside the gene matches. This CDR3 comprises 14 residues. The germline CDR1 and CDR2 sequences are MDHEN and SYDVKM. This CDR3 is CASSRDRGPTEAFF. The DNA for the CDR3 is TGTGCCAGCAGCCGCGACAGGGGGCCAACTGAAGCTTTCTTT. Filled out from reference TRBV28 and TRBJ1-1, the complete variable domain reads DVKVTQSSRYLVKRTGEKVFLECVQDMDHENMFWYRQDPGLGLRLIYFSYDVKMKEKGDIPEGYSVSREKKERFSLILESASTNQTSMYLCASSRDRGPTEAFFGQGTRLTVV.

V usage is TRBV11-2 and J usage is TRBJ1-2, with TRBD1 identical over 11 bases. The CDR3 loop spans 16 amino acids. The germline gives CDR1 SGHAT, CDR2 FQNNGV. Trimming cost V 8 bases and J 5 bases; bases outside gene matches: 13. Here the CDR3 reads CASSRGGQGAFYGYTF. CDR3 DNA sequence: TGTGCCAGCTCCCGGGGTGGACAGGGGGCTTTTTATGGCTACACCTTC.

The rearrangement links TRBV18 to TRBJ1-1; TRBD1 aligns across 8 bases. Per the germline V gene, CDR1 is KGHSH and CDR2 is LQKENI. The CDR3 has 17 amino acids. The junction had 10 bases not matched to a gene; V was cut back by 3 bases and J by 1 base. The CDR3 DNA reads as TGTGCCAGCTCACCCCGGGGCAGGGGGCAAAGGAACACTGAAGCTTTCTTT. It translates to CASSPRGRGQRNTEAFF.

The genes are TRBV18 and TRBJ2-7; TRBD1 matches at 11 bases. V shed 3 bases, J shed 6 bases, and the junction held 7 bases outside the gene matches. The CDR3 totals 15 residues. Germline V gene sequence: CDR1 KGHSH, CDR2 LQKENI. The DNA of the CDR3 is TGTGCCAGCTCACCGGGACAGGGGGTTTCCGGCGAGCAGTACTTC. Its translation: CASSPGQGVSGEQYF.

The genes are TRBV11-2 and TRBJ2-2; 7 bases are a match to TRBD1. The CDR3 is 15 amino acids. J lost 2 bases, V lost 5 bases, and 5 bases had no gene match. Germline CDR1 is SGHAT and CDR2 is FQNNGV. The chain's CDR3 is CASSPRDSNTGELFF. CDR3 nucleotides: TGTGCCAGCAGCCCCAGGGACAGCAACACCGGGGAGCTGTTTTTT.